These 16 T cell receptor beta chains were sequenced from one sample in a study of neurological immune-mediated disorders. TCRdb used MiXCR to reprocess the 5' RACE reads, holding one entry per CDR3 protein. The table shows approximately 86,000 distinct CDR3 sequences, with approximately 2.4% occurring only once. Sequencing was performed on PBMCs. These receptors originate from a woman between 25 and 40 years old with multiple sclerosis.

A remark on this clonotype: Given a much more abundant clone one base away, this may be a read error. This chain connects TRBV7-9 to TRBJ1-2; D gene uncertain. CDR1 and CDR2 (germline): SEHNR, FQNEAQ (reference sequence). The CDR3 extends over 11 amino acids. Trimming removed 5 bases from V and 4 bases from J, with 5 bases in between. The CDR3 nucleotides read TGTGCCAGCAGCCAAATCTATGGCTACACCTTC. Protein product: CASSQIYGYTF.

In this sample, this clonotype turned up many times. The CDR3, as DNA: TGCAGCGTTGTGTCTATTTCGGCCCGTGTCACAGATACGCAGTATTTT. Its translation: CSVVSISARVTDTQYF. V is TRBV29-1 and J is TRBJ2-3, with D hard to call. From germline, CDR1 is SQVTM and CDR2 ANQGSEA. V dropped 4 bases and J dropped 2 bases, with 19 bases sitting between them. The CDR3 totals 16 residues.

This clonotype has a count of ten or more. The CDR3 here is CSARDLVEGKNIQYF. The CDR3 coding sequence is TGCAGTGCTAGAGATCTGGTCGAGGGCAAAAACATTCAGTACTTC. The genes are TRBV20-1 and TRBJ2-4; D is perhaps TRBD2 (5 bases). The CDR3 sequence is 15 residues long. Trimming stripped 0 bases from V and 3 bases from J, with 12 bases between. The germline gives CDR1 DFQATT, CDR2 SNEGSKA (reference sequence).

At least ten counts were recorded for this clonotype. This chain uses TRBV18 with TRBJ2-1; no definite D call. Germline loops: CDR1 KGHSH, CDR2 LQKENI. The CDR3 runs to 15 residues. V was cut by 10 bases and J by 0 bases, with 16 bases left in between. Written as DNA, the CDR3 is TGTGCCACCCTAGGTACGAAGAGCTCCTACAATGAGCAGTTCTTC. Its translation: CATLGTKSSYNEQFF.

The table lists this clonotype with many counts. The rearrangement links TRBV10-3 to TRBJ1-5; no clear D. Germline V gene sequence: CDR1 ENHRY, CDR2 SYGVKD. V was trimmed by 3 bases and J by 7 bases, leaving 13 bases between them. This CDR3 has 14 residues. CDR3 amino acids: CAISEGGSGQPQHF. CDR3 in DNA: TGTGCCATCAGTGAAGGAGGGTCGGGCCAGCCCCAGCATTTT.

A single count supports this clonotype. This chain's CDR3 is CASSQGTGTGQETQYF. The CDR3 DNA is TGCGCCAGCAGCCAAGGGACAGGTACGGGCCAAGAGACCCAGTACTTC. The chain combines TRBV4-3 with TRBJ2-5; 7 nucleotides align to TRBD1. Germline V gives CDR1 LGHNA, CDR2 YSLEER. The CDR3 totals 16 residues. Trimming at V came to 1 base and at J to 1 base, leaving 6 bases not matched to a gene.

In its sample, this clonotype was seen many times. The chain joins TRBV4-2 to TRBJ2-2, with TRBD2 as a possible D gene (5 bases). V was clipped by 4 bases and J by 0 bases, with 6 bases between them. Germline V gives CDR1 LGHNA, CDR2 YNFKEQ. The CDR3 length is 14 residues. CDR3 loop: CASSPGTNTGELFF. The CDR3 bases are TGTGCCAGCAGCCCCGGGACGAACACCGGGGAGCTGTTTTTT.

This clonotype was observed many times. The rearrangement joins TRBV28 to TRBJ1-5; 7 bases line up with TRBD1. This CDR3 has 15 residues. Germline assignment: CDR1 MDHEN and CDR2 SYDVKM. V lost 7 bases to trimming and J lost 4 bases; unmatched junction nucleotides: 10. The CDR3 protein is CASNPTGATNQPQHF. The CDR3 coding sequence is TGTGCCAGCAACCCCACAGGGGCCACAAATCAGCCCCAGCATTTT. Full variable domain (remainder filled in from reference TRBV28 and TRBJ1-5): DVKVTQSSRYLVKRTGEKVFLECVQDMDHENMFWYRQDPGLGLRLIYFSYDVKMKEKGDIPEGYSVSREKKERFSLILESASTNQTSMYLCASNPTGATNQPQHFGDGTRLSIL.

The table lists this clonotype with many counts. This chain uses TRBV3-1 with TRBJ2-1; D is uncertain. Germline CDR1 is LGHDT and CDR2 is YNNKEL (reference sequence). This CDR3 region has 15 residues. The V end lost 1 base, the J end lost 8 bases, and 15 bases lay between the germline ends. The CDR3: CASSQGGATWDEQFF. DNA for the CDR3: TGTGCCAGCAGCCAAGGAGGTGCCACCTGGGATGAGCAGTTCTTC.

This clonotype came up many times. V gene TRBV12-3 or TRBV12-4 combines with J gene TRBJ1-5, with D perhaps matching TRBD1 (5 bases). This CDR3 region has 13 residues. Trimming cost V 7 bases and J 4 bases, with 11 bases left between them. In DNA, the CDR3 is TGTGCCAGCAACCCCCAGGGTAATCAGCCCCAGCATTTT. Its protein product is CASNPQGNQPQHF.

This clonotype was detected ten times or more. V usage is TRBV10-3 and J usage is TRBJ2-1; 11 bases are a match to TRBD2. The CDR3 extends over 23 amino acids. The junction had 31 bases not matched to a gene; V was cut back by 4 bases and J by 8 bases. The germline CDR1 and CDR2 sequences are ENHRY and SYGVKD. The CDR3 here is CAISGAPSDPGNWILAGVDEQFF. The CDR3 DNA follows: TGTGCCATCAGTGGAGCCCCCTCTGATCCGGGAAACTGGATACTAGCGGGAGTTGATGAGCAGTTCTTC.

This clonotype has ten or more counts. J is TRBJ1-5 and V is TRBV6-2 or TRBV6-3, with D possibly TRBD1 on 5 matching bases. Germline loops: CDR1 MNHEY, CDR2 SVGEGT. V lost 5 bases and J 5 bases, leaving 13 bases between the germline ends. The CDR3 is 14 amino acids. Here the CDR3 DNA reads TGTGCCAGCAGTCCCGACAGTTCTCATCAGCCCCAGCATTTT. This sequence encodes CASSPDSSHQPQHF.

This clonotype was counted a few times. Given a much more abundant clone one base away, this may be a read error. The chain has TRBV7-2 and TRBJ2-7; no definite D call. This CDR3 spans 11 amino acids. In germline, CDR1 is SGHTA, CDR2 FQGNSA. The CDR3 nucleotides read TGTGCCAACAGCTCCGAGTACGAGCAGTACTTC. Protein sequence: CANSSEYEQYF. Full variable domain (missing parts from reference TRBV7-2 and TRBJ2-7): GAGVSQSPSNKVTEKGKDVELRCDPISGHTALYWYRQSLGQGLEFLIYFQGNSAPDKSGLPSDRFSAERTGGSVSTLTIQRTQQEDSAVYLCANSSEYEQYFGPGTRLTVT.

This clonotype was detected ten times or more. This chain uses TRBV20-1 with TRBJ2-7, with 8 positions matching TRBD1. Trimming took 2 bases from V and 6 from J; bases not matched to a gene: 12. The CDR3 length is 15 residues. CDR1 is DFQATT and CDR2 is SNEGSKA in the germline V gene (reference sequence). CDR3 in amino acids: CSARNTGTGGVEQYF. The CDR3 nucleotides are TGCAGTGCTAGAAACACCGGGACAGGCGGGGTCGAGCAGTACTTC.

This clonotype was counted many times. The chain carries TRBV19 and TRBJ2-1; tentative D call: TRBD2 (5 bases). CDR1 is LNHDA and CDR2 is SQIVND in the germline V gene (reference sequence). With 5 bases removed from V and 9 bases from J, the gap between germline ends came to 8 bases. This CDR3 spans 11 amino acids. CDR3 DNA sequence: TGTGCCAGTAGTTTTGCGGGTGAGCAGTTCTTC. Translated, it gives CASSFAGEQFF.

This clonotype was observed at least ten times. The chain recombines TRBV6-1 with TRBJ1-2; perhaps TRBD1 as D (5 bases). Looked up from germline, CDR1 is MNHNS and CDR2 is SASEGT. There are 12 residues in the CDR3. Trimming removed 4 bases from V and 5 bases from J, with 8 bases in between. The CDR3 sequence: CASSVRGYGYTF. The CDR3 DNA follows: TGTGCCAGCAGTGTGCGGGGGTATGGCTACACCTTC.